This T cell receptor (beta chain) was found in a study of memory CD4+ T cells and cytomegalovirus serostatus. At the level of the study: This sample comes from healthy Belgian adults, 8 to 10 CMV seropositive, 20 to 25 seronegative. Study-level points and caveats: A US-trained random forest predicted CMV serostatus with median AUC about 0.92.

Concerning this clone itself: Antigen specificity is unknown.

After removal of 6 bases from V and 5 bases from J, the junction contained 7 bases not matched to a gene. The V gene's germline CDR1 is SGHDN and CDR2 FVKESK. This CDR3 region has 13 residues. The sort gate was single viable CD3+CD4+CD8-CD45RO+ cells for memory CD4+ T cells. CD4+ T cells were isolated by positive magnetic selection. Sequencing was performed with immunoSEQ multiplex PCR; in TCRdb, only in-frame clones are kept and a portion is missing. The sample includes approximately 46,000 clones, more than 60% of them seen just once. The sequenced sample was memory CD4+ T cells from blood. The receptor was isolated from an adult in good health and CMV-seronegative. The chain links TRBV14 to TRBJ2-7, with 7 bases that match TRBD1. The CDR3 here is CASRQTGKDEQYF. CDR3 in DNA: TGTGCCAGCAGGCAGACAGGGAAGGACGAGCAGTACTTC.